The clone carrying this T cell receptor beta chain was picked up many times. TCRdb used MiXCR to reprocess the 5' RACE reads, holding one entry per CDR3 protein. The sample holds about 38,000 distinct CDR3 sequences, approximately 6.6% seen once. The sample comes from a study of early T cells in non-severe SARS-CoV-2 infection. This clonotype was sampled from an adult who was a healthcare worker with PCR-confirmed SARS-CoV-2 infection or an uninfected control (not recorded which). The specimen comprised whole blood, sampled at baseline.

Written as DNA, the CDR3 is TGTGCCAGCAGCCCAAACAGGAACACCGGGGAGCTGTTTTTT. This gives the protein CASSPNRNTGELFF. The rearrangement uses TRBV7-3 and TRBJ2-2; D remains ambiguous. CDR1 is SGHTA, CDR2 FQGTGA, per germline. CDR3 length equals 14 residues. V was clipped by 5 bases and J by 1 base, with 8 bases between them. The complete variable domain, with remaining parts taken from reference TRBV7-3 and TRBJ2-2, reads GAGVSQTPSNKVTEKGKYVELRCDPISGHTALYWYRQSLGQGPEFLIYFQGTGAADDSGLPNDRFFAVRPEGSVSTLKIQRTERGDSAVYLCASSPNRNTGELFFGEGSRLTVL.